The clone carrying this T cell receptor (beta chain) was observed a handful of times. Antigen unknown. CDR3 length: 16 amino acids. Trimming removed 3 bases from V and 6 bases from J, with 21 bases in between. Looked up from germline, CDR1 is GTSNPN and CDR2 is SVGIG (reference sequence). From RNA transcripts, TCR beta CDR3 regions were amplified. HTBI primers were used for first-round RT-PCR of the TCR CDR3. TCRdb fed the multiplex PCR reads into MiXCR, producing one record per CDR3 protein. This sample yields hundreds of thousands of distinct CDR3 sequences, of which roughly 14% are seen a single time; 5.8% belongs to the top ten. This entry comes from a study of T cells in Graves' hyperthyroidism and ophthalmopathy. Fresh peripheral blood, 10 ml, was the source of the PBMCs. Study conclusions and caveats: Using 13 V-J features, a model discriminated ophthalmopathy from stable hyperthyroidism.

This sequence was found in a woman in her thirties with Graves' hyperthyroidism that later progressed to Graves' ophthalmopathy. This chain links TRBV30 with TRBJ1-5; D ambiguous. The specimen sequenced was blood. The CDR3, as DNA: TGTGCCTGGAGCGTTAGCTCGGACCCATTGAGTCAGCCCCAGCATTTT. As protein: CAWSVSSDPLSQPQHF.